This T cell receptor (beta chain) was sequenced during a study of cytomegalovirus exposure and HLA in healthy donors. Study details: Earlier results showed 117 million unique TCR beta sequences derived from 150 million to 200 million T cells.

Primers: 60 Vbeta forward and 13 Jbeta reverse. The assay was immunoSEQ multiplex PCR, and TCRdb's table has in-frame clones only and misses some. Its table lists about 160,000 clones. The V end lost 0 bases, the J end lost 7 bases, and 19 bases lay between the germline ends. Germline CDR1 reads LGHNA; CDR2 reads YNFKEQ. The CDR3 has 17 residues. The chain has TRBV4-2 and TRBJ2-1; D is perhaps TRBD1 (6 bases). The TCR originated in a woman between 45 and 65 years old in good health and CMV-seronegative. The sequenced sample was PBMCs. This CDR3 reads CASSQDWSGHLGNEQFF. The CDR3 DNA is TGTGCCAGCAGCCAAGACTGGTCGGGACACCTTGGGAATGAGCAGTTCTTC.